This T cell receptor beta chain was found in a study of neurological immune-mediated disorders (dated by TCRdb to the late 2010s). Looking at the study overall: Peripheral blood TCR-beta repertoires from patients with HTLV-I-associated myelopathy (HAM/TSP), patients with multiple sclerosis, and healthy controls were compared in the study using UMI-based sequencing. Longitudinal samples, technical triplicates and paired sorted CD4+ and CD8+ T-cell subsets, alongside PBMC samples, were included among the roughly 98 TCR-beta libraries. Technical triplicate libraries were sequenced so that the variability in frequency of each individual clone could be precisely calculated. The cohort included 60 to 70 subjects: some 14 with HAM/TSP, some 34 with multiple sclerosis, and approximately 20 healthy controls.

The time point label of this sample denotes: technical triplicate 2. Libraries from unsorted PBMCs were made from 2 million PBMCs kept in RNAlater at -80 degrees C until RNA extraction. PBMCs were separated from peripheral blood using Ficoll-Hypaque density gradient centrifugation and then cryopreserved in liquid nitrogen. cDNA synthesis used template-switch 5'RACE with a primer carrying a 10-nucleotide random unique molecular identifier tagging each TCR transcript. Every sequencing run yielded over 170 million TCR-beta sequences covering 15-18 subjects. The RNeasy kit was used for extraction of total RNA. TCR-beta VDJ regions were amplified with primers for the TCR constant region and the 5'RACE anchor, using the KAPA Real-time Library Amplification kit. A first PCR added sample indexes and Illumina adaptors, and a second PCR then raised library yield. After Ampure bead purification, the TCR product of roughly 650 bp was size-selected on a 2% E-gel SizeSelection system. Library quality was checked on a Bioanalyzer, concentration was measured with Qubit, and libraries were quantified with the Kapa Library Quantification kit before pooling. An Illumina HiSeq 2500 was used to sequence the libraries paired-end at 2 x 150 bp. To increase sequence diversity, roughly 24-30% phiX was spiked into each library pool. The paper's processing steps were these. The quality-filtered reads were processed with the UMI-based MiGEC pipeline, whose error correction step removed more than 85% of the raw TCR sequences. VDJ genes were aligned to IMGT germline references, and each clonotype was defined by a unique CDR3 amino acid sequence together with V-J genes. Clonal expansion, Shannon diversity and CDR3 relatedness were evaluated with VDJtools (CalcPairwiseDistances, ClusterSamples), while phylogenetic trees were built in CLCbio workbench. Using coefficient-of-variation modelling across technical triplicates, the study counted a clone as expanded if it had at least 8 unique UMIs. TCRdb itself trimmed the public reads at Q25 with fastp, ran MiXCR and retained productive beta chains. Each CDR3 protein appears once, grouped with its most common genes and DNA. V and J calls and clone size were set by TCRdb, not the authors. The table for this sample lists about 59,000 distinct CDR3 sequences; 24% of them were counted only once. The biggest ten clones account for about 4.6% of the sample.

The cysteine opens and the phenylalanine closes a CDR3 of 16 amino acids. Of all the DNA, just the CDR3 is kept, 48 bases in frame from base 1. Trimmed from V: 7 bases; trimmed from J: 0 bases; junction bases lacking a gene match: 8. Overall study outcomes, separate from this receptor: No identical CDR3 amino acid sequences were found to be shared among expanded clones across subjects, suggesting that TCR-beta repertoires were private in all groups. The highest TCR clonal expansion was observed in HAM/TSP patients, whereas the lowest was observed in MS patients, even when compared with healthy controls.

A note on this clonotype: Its antigen is currently not known. Base qualities are not provided; no much larger clone lies one nucleotide away.

The chain employs TRBV12-3 or TRBV12-4 and TRBJ2-1; 8 junctional bases match TRBD2. This clonotype was obtained from a man aged 55-75 years with HTLV-1-associated myelopathy (HAM/TSP). Sequenced: PBMCs. This receptor carries the CDR3 CASTPGGTSSYNEQFF. The bases are TGTGCCAGCACCCCGGGGGGGACTAGCTCCTACAATGAGCAGTTCTTC.